Ten or more counts support the clone carrying this TCR beta chain. The data are from a study of blood T cells in healthy people across ages. PCR was performed a second time for about 6 to 11 cycles using a sample-barcoded 5' primer and a J-beta primer mix. Researchers report that a template-switch adaptor with 12 random nucleotides tagged each cDNA molecule. TCRdb ran MiXCR on the 5' RACE reads and lists one entry per CDR3 protein. The sample has 850,000 to 1,100,000 distinct CDR3 sequences; more than 30% are singletons. The V gene lost 0 bases and the J gene lost 0 bases, with 9 bases spanning the gap. The CDR3 spans 16 residues. Germline values: CDR1 PRHDT, CDR2 FYEKMQ (reference sequence).

V gene TRBV13 combines with J gene TRBJ2-1, with unresolved D. Sequences were obtained from blood. The origin of this receptor is a man between 18 and 29 years old in good health. CDR3 sequence: CASSLGTESSYNEQFF. CDR3 DNA: TGTGCCAGCAGCTTAGGGACGGAGAGCTCCTACAATGAGCAGTTCTTC. Drawing the rest from reference TRBV13 and TRBJ2-1, the complete variable domain is AAGVIQSPRHLIKEKRETATLKCYPIPRHDTVYWYQQGPGQDPQFLISFYEKMQSDKGSIPDRFSAQQFSDYHSELNMSSLELGDSALYFCASSLGTESSYNEQFFGPGTRLTVL.